Reported below is one T cell receptor beta chain. What it binds is unknown. The data derive from a study of T cell responses to AZD1222 COVID-19 vaccine. Study overall: Pooling of second doses given at about 4 or about 12 weeks was done. Findings and limits, study-wide: Donors were largely white British and mainly female; clonal diversity was possibly underestimated. The study reported that nearly half of spike-specific TCRs target unmutated variant regions.

Repertoires were generated with immunoSEQ multiplex PCR, while TCRdb's copy carries only in-frame clones and drops some. The sample has 90,000 or so clones; about 89% are singletons. The CDR3 is made up of 14 amino acids. Germline V gene data show CDR1 as ENHRY and CDR2 as SYGVKD. Trimming removed 6 bases from V and 1 base from J, with 12 bases in between. The chain uses TRBV10-3 and TRBJ1-1; a possible D gene is TRBD1 (6 bases). The sequence was collected from an adult in good health. The starting material was peripheral blood, obtained on day 0 of AZD1222 vaccination. Written as DNA, the CDR3 is TGTGCCATCAGCCTGGACAGCCCGAACACTGAAGCTTTCTTT. As protein: CAISLDSPNTEAFF.